This passage covers 21 T cell receptor beta chains from one sample sequenced in a study of identical twins. A single record per CDR3 protein comes from TCRdb applying MiXCR to the 5' RACE reads. This sample has some 730,000 distinct CDR3 sequences, with approximately 18% found just once. Another study also made use of these data, one on T cells expressing NK-cell markers.

Specimen: PBMCs. These receptors originate from a woman aged 18 to 35 in good health.

The V call is TRBV24-1, the J call TRBJ2-3; no definite D call. This CDR3 has 16 amino acids. Germline CDR1 and CDR2: KGHDR and SFDVKD. V gave up 3 bases and J gave up 0 bases, with 12 bases separating them. For the CDR3, the DNA is TGTGCCACCAGTGATGGACGGCGTGGGAGCACAGATACGCAGTATTTT. Translating gives CATSDGRRGSTDTQYF.

V is TRBV20-1 and J is TRBJ2-1, with 8 bases that match TRBD1. This CDR3 region has 14 residues. The junction had 5 bases not matched to a gene; V was cut back by 3 bases and J by 4 bases. The germline gives CDR1 DFQATT, CDR2 SNEGSKA (reference sequence). The CDR3 DNA reads as TGCAGTGCTAGTGAAGGACAGGGTTACAATGAGCAGTTCTTC. As protein: CSASEGQGYNEQFF.

Many counts were recorded for this clonotype. The chain uses TRBV15 and TRBJ2-7; D not resolved. Germline V CDR1 and CDR2: LNHNV, YYDKDF (reference sequence). Trimming shortened V by 0 bases and J by 4 bases, and 7 bases separated the two germline ends. The CDR3 spans 13 residues. In DNA, the CDR3 is TGTGCCACCAGCAGAGATCTGGGTTACGAGCAGTACTTC. This translates into CATSRDLGYEQYF.

This clonotype was counted a few times. This chain joins TRBV6-1 and TRBJ1-1; D possibly corresponds to TRBD1 (6 bases). The germline V and J ends were trimmed by 8 bases and 4 bases, with 26 bases remaining between them. CDR1 MNHNS and CDR2 SASEGT come from the germline V gene. The length of the CDR3 is 17 residues. CDR3 nucleotide sequence: TGTGCCAGCTCAGTCCTCGCCGCACCGACAGGTTCCACTGAAGCTTTCTTT. Its protein product is CASSVLAAPTGSTEAFF.

The chain is built from TRBV12-3 or TRBV12-4 and TRBJ1-2; no firm D call. The CDR3 loop spans 15 amino acids. Trimming removed 5 bases at V and 4 bases at J, with 17 bases between. CDR3 coding DNA: TGTGCCAGCAGTCTAGGACTCGACCAAGTCTATGGCTACACCTTC. This encodes CASSLGLDQVYGYTF.

This clonotype was seen more than once but under ten times. The CDR3 protein is CASSRHSDRSGELFF. For the CDR3, the DNA is TGTGCCAGCAGTCGACATAGTGACCGTTCCGGGGAGCTGTTTTTT. V gene TRBV7-9 combines with J gene TRBJ2-2, with no clear D. There are 15 residues in the CDR3. Germline V gene data show CDR1 as SEHNR and CDR2 as FQNEAQ (reference sequence). V lost 6 bases and J 6 bases, leaving 17 bases between the germline ends.

The rearrangement joins TRBV20-1 to TRBJ1-5, with a tentative D call TRBD1 (6 bases). Trimming shortened V by 5 bases and J by 4 bases, and 12 bases separated the two germline ends. The CDR3 sequence is 13 residues long. Germline V lookup: CDR1 DFQATT, CDR2 SNEGSKA (reference sequence). The CDR3 DNA sequence: TGCAGTGCTGGGGGACATCTAAATCAGCCCCAGCATTTT. This sequence encodes CSAGGHLNQPQHF.

This clonotype showed up just a few times. The chain carries TRBV6-2 or TRBV6-3 and TRBJ2-5; 14 bases map to TRBD2. Trimming cost V 10 bases and J 4 bases; bases outside gene matches: 5. In germline, CDR1 is MNHEY, CDR2 SVGEGT. The CDR3 consists of 14 residues. The CDR3: CATYGLAGGETQYF. The DNA of the CDR3 is TGTGCCACCTACGGACTAGCGGGAGGAGAGACCCAGTACTTC.

This clonotype appeared a few times. This chain joins TRBV10-3 and TRBJ2-2, with 7 bases lining up with TRBD1. V lost 6 bases, J lost 3 bases, and 4 bases stayed unmatched. CDR1 and CDR2 (germline): ENHRY, SYGVKD. The CDR3 runs 14 residues. CDR3 amino acids: CAISRGTDTGELFF. The CDR3 bases are TGTGCCATCAGCAGGGGGACGGACACCGGGGAGCTGTTTTTT.

This clonotype was found a few times. J is TRBJ1-4 and V is TRBV6-1; D is perhaps TRBD1 (6 bases). The CDR3 has 16 residues. Trimming took off 7 bases at V and 3 bases at J, with 18 bases between the two ends. CDR1 is MNHNS, CDR2 SASEGT, per germline. CDR3 DNA: TGTGCCAGCATCGACAATCGACAGGCCGCTAATGAAAAACTGTTTTTT. Its translation is CASIDNRQAANEKLFF.

A few counts support this clonotype. The genes are TRBV5-8 and TRBJ2-7; a weak D match, TRBD1 (6 bases). In germline, CDR1 is SGHTS, CDR2 YDEGEE. V was clipped by 3 bases and J by 2 bases, with 12 bases between them. CDR3 length equals 14 residues. CDR3 region: CASSWDTQPYEQYF. The CDR3 coding sequence is TGTGCCAGCAGCTGGGACACCCAACCCTACGAGCAGTACTTC.

This chain connects TRBV5-6 to TRBJ2-2; D is possibly TRBD2 (5 bases). V was pared by 2 bases and J by 7 bases, with 12 bases between. The CDR3 sequence is 14 residues long. The germline V gene encodes CDR1 SGHDT and CDR2 YYEEEE. The CDR3 sequence: CASSLSGGGGELFF. The CDR3 DNA follows: TGTGCCAGCAGCTTAAGCGGCGGCGGCGGGGAGCTGTTTTTT. The whole variable domain, filled in from reference TRBV5-6 and TRBJ2-2, reads DAGVTQSPTHLIKTRGQQVTLRCSPKSGHDTVSWYQQALGQGPQFIFQYYEEEERQRGNFPDRFSGHQFPNYSSELNVNALLLGDSALYLCASSLSGGGGELFFGEGSRLTVL.

This chain links TRBV6-5 with TRBJ1-1; TRBD1 is a possible D gene (5 bases). Germline lookup yields CDR1 MNHEY and CDR2 SVGAGI. Trimming pared 2 bases from V and 8 bases from J, leaving 12 bases between. The CDR3 sequence is 13 residues long. The CDR3 region has the DNA TGTGCCAGCAGTTACAGGCTGGGGGTGGAAGCTTTCTTT. Protein sequence: CASSYRLGVEAFF.

The DNA of the CDR3 is TGTGCCAGCAGCTTACAGCTGGCCAGTAATGAGCAGTTCTTC. Residues: CASSLQLASNEQFF. This chain connects TRBV7-8 to TRBJ2-1; D is uncertain. The CDR3 is 14 amino acids. Germline CDR1 and CDR2: SGHVS and FQNEAQ. V was shortened by 2 bases and J by 7 bases, with 12 bases between the two germline ends.

The rearrangement links TRBV6-1 to TRBJ2-5; 7 bases are a match to TRBD2. V trimming: 3 bases; J trimming: 2 bases; junction bases outside the gene matches: 6. Germline-derived CDR1 and CDR2 are MNHNS and SASEGT. The CDR3 has 15 amino acids. The CDR3 reads CASSDPLAAQETQYF. In DNA form, the CDR3 reads TGTGCCAGCAGTGATCCTCTAGCGGCTCAAGAGACCCAGTACTTC.

This clonotype was observed many times. The chain combines TRBV4-2 with TRBJ1-4, with TRBD1 as a possible D gene (5 bases). The V gene lost 1 base and the J gene lost 8 bases, with 11 bases spanning the gap. Germline CDR1 is LGHNA and CDR2 is YNFKEQ. The CDR3 runs 14 residues. The CDR3, as DNA: TGTGCCAGCAGCCAAGGCAGGGCGGCGGAAAAACTGTTTTTT. This translates into CASSQGRAAEKLFF.

This sequence joins TRBV12-3 or TRBV12-4 and TRBJ1-3; D call uncertain. The CDR3 loop spans 14 amino acids. The ends were cut back, 4 bases at V and 2 bases at J, with 9 bases in the middle. CDR3 sequence reads: CASSSDGPGNTIYF. The CDR3 DNA reads as TGTGCCAGCAGTTCTGACGGACCTGGAAACACCATATATTTT.

A few counts support this clonotype. The rearrangement links TRBV10-3 to TRBJ1-6; 7 nucleotides match TRBD1. V lost 2 bases and J lost 9; bases outside the gene matches: 7. Germline assignment: CDR1 ENHRY and CDR2 SYGVKD. The CDR3 has 15 residues. The DNA of the CDR3 is TGTGCCATCAGTGAGACACAGGGGATCGGTTCACCCCTCCACTTT. Translating it yields CAISETQGIGSPLHF.

This clonotype was recorded a few times. The chain carries TRBV4-2 and TRBJ2-2; maybe TRBD1 (6 bases). Trimming took off 1 base at V and 4 bases at J, with 19 bases between the two ends. Germline loops: CDR1 LGHNA, CDR2 YNFKEQ. The CDR3 spans 18 residues. The CDR3 region is CASSQVVRGQGPTGELFF. The CDR3 region has the DNA TGTGCCAGCAGCCAAGTAGTTAGAGGGCAGGGGCCCACCGGGGAGCTGTTTTTT.

The sample holds a few counts of this clonotype. This rearrangement joins TRBV7-8 to TRBJ1-1; unclear D gene. V lost 5 bases, J lost 1 base, and 11 bases lay in between. The germline CDR1 and CDR2 sequences are SGHVS and FQNEAQ. The CDR3 length is 14 residues. Written as DNA, the CDR3 is TGTGCCAGCAGCCTAAATCTAAGGAACACTGAAGCTTTCTTT. Protein product: CASSLNLRNTEAFF.

The chain carries TRBV5-1 and TRBJ2-1; TRBD2 agrees at 13 bases. The CDR3 has 16 residues. CDR1 and CDR2 from the germline V gene are SGHRS and YFSETQ. V dropped 4 bases and J dropped 6; count of bases not matched to a gene: 7. The CDR3 DNA reads as TGCGCCAGCAGCCCGAGCGGGACTAGCGGGATCAATGAGCAGTTCTTC. Translated, it gives CASSPSGTSGINEQFF.